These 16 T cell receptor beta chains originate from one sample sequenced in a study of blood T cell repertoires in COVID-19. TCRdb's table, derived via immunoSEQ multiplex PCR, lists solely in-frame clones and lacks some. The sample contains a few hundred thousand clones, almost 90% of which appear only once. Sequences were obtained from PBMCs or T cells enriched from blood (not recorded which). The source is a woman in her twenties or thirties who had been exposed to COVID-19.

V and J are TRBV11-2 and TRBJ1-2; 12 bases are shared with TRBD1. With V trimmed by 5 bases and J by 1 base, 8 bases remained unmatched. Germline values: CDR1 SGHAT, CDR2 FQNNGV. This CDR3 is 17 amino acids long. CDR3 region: CASSGRDRGPYNYGYTF. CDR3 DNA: TGTGCCAGCAGCGGCCGGGACAGGGGGCCATATAACTATGGCTACACCTTC.

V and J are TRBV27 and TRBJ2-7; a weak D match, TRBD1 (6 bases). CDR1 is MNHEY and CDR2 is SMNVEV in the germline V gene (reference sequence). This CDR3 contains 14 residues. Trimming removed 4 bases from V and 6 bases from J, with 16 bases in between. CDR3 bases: TGTGCCAGCAGTTGGGGGCCTCTAGCACCCGAGCAGTACTTC. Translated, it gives CASSWGPLAPEQYF.

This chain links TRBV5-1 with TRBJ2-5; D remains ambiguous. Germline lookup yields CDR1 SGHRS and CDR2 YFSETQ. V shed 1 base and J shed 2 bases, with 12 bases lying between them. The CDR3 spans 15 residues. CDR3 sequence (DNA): TGCGCCAGCAGCTTGAGCGACGGCCTACAAGAGACCCAGTACTTC. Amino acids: CASSLSDGLQETQYF.

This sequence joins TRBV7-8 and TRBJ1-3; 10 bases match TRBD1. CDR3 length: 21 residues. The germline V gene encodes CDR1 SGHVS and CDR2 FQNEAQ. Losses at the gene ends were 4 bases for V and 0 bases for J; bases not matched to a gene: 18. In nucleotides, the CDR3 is TGTGCCAGCAGCTCAAAGGGGGTTTTGGGGGACAGGGGTTCCTCTGGAAACACCATATATTTT. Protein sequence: CASSSKGVLGDRGSSGNTIYF.

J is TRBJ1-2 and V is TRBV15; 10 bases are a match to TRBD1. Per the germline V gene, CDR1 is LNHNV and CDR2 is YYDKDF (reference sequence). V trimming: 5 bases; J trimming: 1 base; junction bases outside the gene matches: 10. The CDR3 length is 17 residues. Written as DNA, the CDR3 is TGTGCCACCAGCGCAACCGGGACAGGGGTGGATAACTATGGCTACACCTTC. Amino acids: CATSATGTGVDNYGYTF.

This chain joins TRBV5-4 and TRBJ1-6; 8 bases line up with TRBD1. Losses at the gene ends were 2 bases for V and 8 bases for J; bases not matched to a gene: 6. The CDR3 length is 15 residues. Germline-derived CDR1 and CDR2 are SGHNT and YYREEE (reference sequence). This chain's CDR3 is CASSFLDRGDSPLHF. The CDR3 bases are TGTGCCAGCAGCTTTCTCGACAGGGGTGATTCACCCCTCCACTTT.

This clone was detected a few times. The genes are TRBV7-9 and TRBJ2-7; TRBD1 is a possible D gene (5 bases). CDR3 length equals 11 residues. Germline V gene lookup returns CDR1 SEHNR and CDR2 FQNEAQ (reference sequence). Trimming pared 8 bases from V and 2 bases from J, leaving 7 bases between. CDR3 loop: CASLGAYEQYF. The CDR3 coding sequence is TGTGCCAGCCTAGGGGCCTACGAGCAGTACTTC.

The CDR3 region has the DNA TGTGCCAGCAGCTTAGCAGTCTACGAGCAGTACTTC. Translated, it gives CASSLAVYEQYF. This rearrangement joins TRBV11-2 to TRBJ2-7; D not resolved. Germline CDR1 SGHAT, CDR2 FQNNGV. V lost 1 base and J lost 3, with 4 bases in between. The CDR3 covers 12 residues.

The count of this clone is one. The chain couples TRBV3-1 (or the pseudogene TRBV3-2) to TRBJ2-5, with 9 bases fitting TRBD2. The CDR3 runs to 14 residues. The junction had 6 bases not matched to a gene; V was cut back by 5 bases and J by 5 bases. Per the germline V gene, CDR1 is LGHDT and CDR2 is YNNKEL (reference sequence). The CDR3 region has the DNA TGTGCCAGCAGCTGGGGACTAGCTCACGAGACCCAGTACTTC. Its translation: CASSWGLAHETQYF.

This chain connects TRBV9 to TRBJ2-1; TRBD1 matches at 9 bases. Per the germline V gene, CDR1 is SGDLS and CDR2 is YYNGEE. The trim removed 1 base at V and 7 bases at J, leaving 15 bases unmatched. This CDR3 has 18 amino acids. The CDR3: CASSVNPTRDREFNEQFF. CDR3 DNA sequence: TGTGCCAGCAGCGTAAACCCAACCCGGGACAGGGAATTTAATGAGCAGTTCTTC.

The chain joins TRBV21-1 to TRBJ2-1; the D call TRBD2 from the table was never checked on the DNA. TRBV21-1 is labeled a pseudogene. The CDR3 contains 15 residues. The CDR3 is CASSKGTSGSIEQFF. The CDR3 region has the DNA TGTGCCAGCAGCAAAGGAACTAGCGGGAGTATTGAGCAGTTCTTC.

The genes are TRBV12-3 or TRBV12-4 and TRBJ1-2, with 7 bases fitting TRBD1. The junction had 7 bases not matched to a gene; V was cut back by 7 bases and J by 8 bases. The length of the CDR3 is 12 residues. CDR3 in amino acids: CASTSDRSGYTF. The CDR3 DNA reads TGTGCCAGCACCTCGGACAGGTCGGGCTACACCTTC.

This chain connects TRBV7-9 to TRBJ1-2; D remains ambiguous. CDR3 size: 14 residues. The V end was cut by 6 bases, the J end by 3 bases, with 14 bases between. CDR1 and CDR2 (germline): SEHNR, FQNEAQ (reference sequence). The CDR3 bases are TGTGCCAGCAGTCCAACAGCGGACCACTATGGCTACACCTTC. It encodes CASSPTADHYGYTF.

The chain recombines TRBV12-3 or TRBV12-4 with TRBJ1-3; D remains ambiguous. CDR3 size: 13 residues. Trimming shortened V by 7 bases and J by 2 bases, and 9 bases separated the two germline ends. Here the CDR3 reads CASTPIAGNTIYF. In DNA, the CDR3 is TGTGCCAGCACCCCCATTGCTGGAAACACCATATATTTT.

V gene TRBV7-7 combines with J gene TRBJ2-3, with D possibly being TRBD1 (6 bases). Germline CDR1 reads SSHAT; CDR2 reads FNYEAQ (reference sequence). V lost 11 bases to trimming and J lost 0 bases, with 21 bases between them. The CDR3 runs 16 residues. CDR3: CASSIGGSISTDTQYF. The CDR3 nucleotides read TGTGCCTCATCCATTGGGGGCTCGATTAGCACAGATACGCAGTATTTT.

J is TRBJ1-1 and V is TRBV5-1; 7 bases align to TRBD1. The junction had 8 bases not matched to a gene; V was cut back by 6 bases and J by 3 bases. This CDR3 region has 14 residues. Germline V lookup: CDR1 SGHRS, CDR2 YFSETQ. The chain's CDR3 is CASIRGGADTEAFF. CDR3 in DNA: TGCGCCAGCATTAGAGGGGGCGCGGACACTGAAGCTTTCTTT.